This TCR beta chain came from a study of blood T cells in healthy people across ages. About this clonotype itself: No antigen is known for it.

This CDR3 has 13 amino acids. The V gene's germline CDR1 is MNHEY and CDR2 SVGAGI. Between the trimmed V and J ends, which lost 6 bases and 5 bases, there was a span of 12 bases. General study points: No conclusive comparison of naive versus antigen-experienced cells was possible with unsorted PBMCs.

A sample-barcoded 5' primer and a J-beta primer mix were used in a second PCR of about 7 to 12 cycles. A single record per CDR3 protein comes from TCRdb applying MiXCR to the 5' RACE reads. The repertoire includes hundreds of thousands of distinct CDR3 sequences, just over 55% of them detected once, and more than 25% sits in the top ten. The chain is built from TRBV6-5 and TRBJ2-3, with D perhaps assigned TRBD1 or TRBD2 (5 bases each). Sequenced: blood. This receptor was obtained from a man aged 35-49 years in good health. CDR3 sequence (DNA): TGTGCCAGCAGCCCGGGACGGAAAGATACGCAGTATTTT. Protein sequence: CASSPGRKDTQYF.